This T cell receptor (beta chain) came from a study of tumor and adjacent non-tumor tissue in lung cancer (dated by TCRdb to the late 2010s). Notes on the research overall: Of the cohort, 11 to 12 patients had adenocarcinoma, 2 had squamous cell carcinoma and 1 had small cell lung cancer. TCRbeta CDR3 sequencing was performed on thirty paired specimens, with one tumor sample and one normal lung sample collected per patient. The study compared bulk TCRbeta repertoires between lung tumor tissue and matched distant non-tumor lung tissue from about 14 lung cancer patients. Sequencing produced more than 100,000,000 productive TCRbeta reads in total, an average of approximately 4 million reads per sample. The 15 or so patients were aged roughly 31 to 85 years, included 10 men and 5 women, and had TNM stage I to III disease.

Overall results and qualifications from the work: A significantly larger cumulative share of the repertoire was made up by the top 100 clones in normal lung than in tumor tissue. The sequencing platform is not named in the methods, and unique molecular identifiers are not mentioned. Tumor tissue showed significantly greater TCR diversity (inverse Simpson) than normal lung tissue (approximately 400 vs 170, P = 0.0075, Mann-Whitney U test). Only roughly 14 patients were included in the cohort, and the need for larger samples and more detailed clinical data was noted by the authors. Younger patients had significantly higher TCR diversity, and higher tumor TCR diversity was associated with shorter overall and disease-free survival. Because peripheral blood was not sequenced, the blood TCRbeta repertoires of the lung cancer patients in the study went unexamined.

The CDR3, from cysteine to phenylalanine, totals 13 residues. Solely the CDR3 DNA is kept, with 39 bases framed from the first base. Sequences DFQATT (CDR1) and SNEGSKA (CDR2) are obtained from the germline V gene (reference sequence). V has 6 bases trimmed and J has 5 bases trimmed; junction bases matching no gene number 9. Turning to this clonotype: Its recognized antigen is unknown. No base-level quality is on record; no much larger clone is a single base apart.

The protocol used for the library was multiplex PCR. TCRdb names Illumina HiSeq 2500 as the instrument used. TCRbeta libraries were constructed through three rounds of nested PCR with primers (Table S4) according to protocols adapted from ARM-PCR. Before sequencing, PCR products of 200-500 bp were cut from the gel and purified using the QIAquick gel extraction kit. As for the original processing: Reads were cleaned using Trimmomatic, were merged into complete CDR3 sequences using FLASH, and were assigned to V(D)J germline segments using MiTCR. Clonal diversity was calculated as the inverse Simpson's index using VDJtools. In-frame sequences lacking a premature stop codon were counted as productive reads. Clones were called with MiXCR by TCRdb after fastp trimmed the public reads at Q25, and only in-frame beta chains were retained. Entries that share a CDR3 protein sequence are merged under the most common genes and DNA. The V and J calls, along with clone size, are taken from TCRdb and not from the paper's own processing. The sample table contains some 99,000 distinct CDR3 sequences; only one count was recorded for approximately 82% of them. Around a third of the sample goes to the ten largest clones.

RNA was isolated from bulk, unsorted tissue, and RNA quality was assessed with a NanoDrop ND-1000 and an Agilent 2100. Newly diagnosed lung cancer patients without prior chemotherapy who had been admitted for thoracic surgery in China between August and November 2014 were enrolled as donors. Patients who had received previous radiotherapy or chemotherapy, or who had another concurrent cancer, were excluded from the study. Surgical tissue pieces of about 1-2.1 cm3 were preserved in RNAlater solution and were kept at -80 degrees C until use. Source material: lung tumor tissue. This clonotype originated in a woman aged 55-70 years with non-small cell lung cancer. The V and J genes are TRBV20-1 and TRBJ2-7; the junction holds 8 bases that match TRBD2. The DNA sequence is given as TGCAGTGCATGCGGGGGGCGACGGGACGAGCAGTACTTC. Its translation is CSACGGRRDEQYF.